This TCR beta chain comes out of a study of blood T cell repertoires in COVID-19. The overall study: Italy, Spain and the United States were the sources of the convalescent and acute COVID-19 samples. PBMCs, B-cell-depleted T cells, or T cells provided the cDNA or gDNA that made up the material.

The germline V gene encodes CDR1 MNHEY and CDR2 SVGAGI. The V and J ends lost 2 bases and 2 bases, in that order; junction bases with no gene match: 7. This CDR3 is 16 amino acids long. Original processing methods: Cell counts per sample came from amplifying reference gene primers. This table comes from immunoSEQ multiplex PCR, and its TCRdb copy is limited to in-frame clones, with some not included. V, J and clone size derive from that table, while D and trimming were established from the DNA sequence. In the table there are about 120,000 clones, approximately 74% of which are singletons. The gene calls are TRBV6-5 and TRBJ1-1, with 8 bases that match TRBD1. This sequence was found in a man aged 55 to 70 with acute or convalescent COVID-19. The sample comprised peripheral blood. CDR3 loop: CASSYGGTGSNTEAFF. The CDR3 DNA reads TGTGCCAGCAGTTACGGAGGGACAGGTTCTAACACTGAAGCTTTCTTT.